These T cell receptor delta chains were read from a single sample in a study of gamma-delta T cells after stem cell transplantation. TCRdb re-called the RT-PCR reads through CATT. This table holds roughly 4,500 delta-chain clones, about 15% found once. Sequences were obtained from gamma-delta T cells. Receptor source: a human donor. It is not recorded whose cells these are; they may come from a transplant donor. Both conserved end residues are part of each CDR3. D genes are given only for firm matches. Expanded clones are given a class, and other clones once, few, many or no size at all.

few | 24 | TRDD3 | TRDJ1 | TRDV1 | CALGELSRTSTSYWGIRNTDKLIF | TGTGCTCTTGGGGAATTGTCCCGGACTTCCACCTCGTACTGGGGGATACGAAACACCGATAAACTCATCTTT
medium-sized | 15 | . | TRDJ1 | TRDV1 | CALGEPKGITDKLIF | TGTGCTCTTGGGGAACCAAAGGGGATCACCGATAAACTCATCTTT
. | 20 | TRDD3 | TRDJ2 | TRAV29/DV5 | CAATTARTGGYSFLTAQLFF | TGTGCAGCAACCACCGCACGGACTGGGGGATACTCTTTTTTGACAGCACAACTCTTCTTT
medium-sized | 18 | . | TRDJ2 | TRDV1 | CALGETPLGFPLTAQLFF | TGTGCTCTTGGGGAAACCCCCCTGGGGTTCCCTTTGACAGCACAACTCTTCTTT
. | 19 | . | TRDJ2 | TRDV1 | CALGIKPLPGGSLTAQLFF | TGTGCTCTTGGGATAAAGCCTTTACCCGGGGGGTCTTTGACAGCACAACTCTTCTTT
. | 22 | TRDD3 | TRDJ2 | TRDV1 | CALGECNLHYWGIRDLTAQLFF | TGTGCTCTTGGGGAATGTAACCTACATTACTGGGGGATCAGGGATTTGACAGCACAACTCTTCTTT
few | 16 | . | TRDJ3 | TRDV2 | CACDTVGSWDTRQMFF | TGTGCCTGTGACACCGTGGGATCCTGGGACACCCGACAGATGTTTTTC
few | 21 | . | TRDJ1 | TRDV1 | CALGGSFLRLGDPPYTDKLIF | TGTGCTCTTGGGGGGTCCTTCCTACGGCTGGGGGATCCCCCGTACACCGATAAACTCATCTTT
few | 15 | TRDD3 | TRDJ1 | TRDV1 | CALGGVLGDTSKLIF | TGTGCTCTTGGGGGGGTACTGGGGGATACAAGTAAACTCATCTTT
few | 22 | TRDD3 | TRDJ1 | TRDV1 | CALGEPQVTGGGLGLYTDKLIF | TGTGCTCTTGGGGAACCCCAAGTCACGGGCGGGGGATTGGGGCTGTACACCGATAAACTCATCTTT
few | 21 | TRDD2 | TRDJ1 | TRDV1 | CALGEGRKGSYLPWGGYKLIF | TGTGCTCTTGGGGAAGGGAGAAAGGGATCCTACCTTCCTTGGGGAGGGTATAAACTCATCTTT